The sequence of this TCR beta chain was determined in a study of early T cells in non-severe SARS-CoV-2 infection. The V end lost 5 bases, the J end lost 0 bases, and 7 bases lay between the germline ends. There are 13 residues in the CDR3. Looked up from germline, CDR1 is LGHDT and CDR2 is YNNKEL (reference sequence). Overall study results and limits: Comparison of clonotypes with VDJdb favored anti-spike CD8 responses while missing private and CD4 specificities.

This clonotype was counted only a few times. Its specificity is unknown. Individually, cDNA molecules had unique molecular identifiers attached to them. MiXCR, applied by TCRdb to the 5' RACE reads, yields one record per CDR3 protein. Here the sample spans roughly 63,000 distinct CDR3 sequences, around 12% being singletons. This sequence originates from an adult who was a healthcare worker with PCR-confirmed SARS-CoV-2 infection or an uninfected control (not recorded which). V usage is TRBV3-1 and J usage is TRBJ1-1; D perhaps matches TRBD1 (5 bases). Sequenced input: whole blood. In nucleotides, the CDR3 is TGTGCCAGCAGCACGACAGTGAACACTGAAGCTTTCTTT. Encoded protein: CASSTTVNTEAFF.